A selection of T cell receptor beta chains follows, all from one sample in a study of blood T cell repertoires in COVID-19. TCRdb's copy holds only in-frame clones and misses some; the assay was immunoSEQ multiplex PCR. The table shows tens of thousands of clones, with 65% to 90% occurring only once. Sequencing input: peripheral blood. The receptors originated from a man aged 50 or older with COVID-19, enrolled during active disease. Both conserved end residues are part of each CDR3. Fields, in order: CDR3 length, clone size, D gene, J gene, V gene, CDR3 protein, CDR3 DNA. D genes are given only for firm matches. Clone size is stated in some rows and not others, as once, few, many or a class when expanded.

15,.,.,TRBJ2-7,TRBV6-5,CASSYSKDSSYEQYF,TGTGCCAGCAGTTACTCGAAGGACAGCTCCTACGAGCAGTACTTC
13,.,.,TRBJ1-1,TRBV24-1,CATAREGNTEAFF,TGTGCCACCGCTCGAGAGGGGAACACTGAAGCTTTCTTT
13,.,.,TRBJ1-5,TRBV19,CASSISGNQPQHF,TGTGCCAGTAGTATTTCCGGCAATCAGCCCCAGCATTTT
13,.,TRBD2,TRBJ2-3,TRBV12-3/TRBV12-4,CASRTSDTDTQYF,TGTGCCAGCAGGACTAGCGACACAGATACGCAGTATTTT
18,.,TRBD1,TRBJ1-5,TRBV19,CASSPTGVVSSSNQPQHF,TGTGCCAGTAGTCCGACAGGGGTAGTGTCGTCTAGCAATCAGCCCCAGCATTTT
14,.,.,TRBJ1-2,TRBV6-1,CASSENGQTYGYTF,TGTGCCAGCAGTGAAAATGGACAGACCTATGGCTACACCTTC
14,.,.,TRBJ1-6,TRBV7-9,CASSLRGVNSPLHF,TGTGCCAGCAGCTTGCGCGGAGTGAATTCACCCCTCCACTTT
17,.,.,TRBJ1-5,TRBV10-2,CASSESSGRVSNQPQHF,TGCGCCAGCAGTGAGTCGAGCGGTCGGGTTAGCAATCAGCCCCAGCATTTT
12,.,.,TRBJ1-5,TRBV6-6,CASSYGGQPQHF,TGTGCCAGCAGTTACGGGGGGCAGCCCCAGCATTTT
13,.,.,TRBJ2-7,TRBV4-1,CASSLGLSYEQYF,TGCGCCAGCAGCCTTGGACTCTCCTACGAGCAGTACTTC
16,.,.,TRBJ2-5,TRBV11-2,CASSLAPGMGGETQYF,TGTGCCAGCAGCTTAGCCCCAGGGATGGGGGGAGAGACCCAGTACTTC
15,.,.,TRBJ1-5,TRBV7-2,CASSLGSGQPRPQHF,TGTGCCAGCAGCTTAGGGTCGGGTCAACCCCGGCCCCAGCATTTT
15,few,.,TRBJ2-1,TRBV15,CATSSSQDPYNEQFF,TGTGCCACCAGCAGTTCGCAGGATCCCTACAATGAGCAGTTCTTC
15,once,.,TRBJ1-1,TRBV5-1,CASSLGSRAVTEAFF,TGCGCCAGCAGCTTGGGGTCGAGGGCGGTCACTGAAGCTTTCTTT